These 24 T cell receptor beta chains were all obtained from the same sample, sequenced in a study of blood T cell repertoires in COVID-19. This table comes from immunoSEQ multiplex PCR, and its TCRdb copy is limited to in-frame clones, with some not included. Found here are a few hundred thousand clones, 86% of them singletons; the top ten hold about 2.2%. Sequenced input: peripheral blood. The origin of the receptors is a woman in her forties or fifties with acute or convalescent COVID-19.

The genes are TRBV7-3 and TRBJ2-2; 9 nucleotides line up with TRBD2. V lost 4 bases, J lost 3 bases, and 3 bases stayed unmatched. CDR3 length: 15 amino acids. Germline lookup yields CDR1 SGHTA and CDR2 FQGTGA. Written as DNA, the CDR3 is TGTGCCAGCAGCTCCGAGCGGGGGGACACCGGGGAGCTGTTTTTT. Encoded protein: CASSSERGDTGELFF.

In this sample, this clone turned up a few times. The V gene is TRBV29-1, the J gene TRBJ2-7; maybe TRBD1 (6 bases). Trimming removed 4 bases at V and 2 bases at J, with 15 bases between. The CDR3 is 14 amino acids. The V gene's germline CDR1 is SQVTM and CDR2 ANQGSEA. CDR3 DNA: TGCAGCGTTGTCGATCGAAGGACAGCCTACGAGCAGTACTTC. Encoded protein: CSVVDRRTAYEQYF.

The genes are TRBV2 and TRBJ2-1; 12 nucleotides align to TRBD2. The J segment lost 5 bases and the V segment lost 6 bases, leaving 5 bases of the junction unmatched. This CDR3 has 15 amino acids. From germline, CDR1 is SNHLY and CDR2 FYNNEI. Written as DNA, the CDR3 is TGTGCCAGCAGACGACTAGCGGGGGACCACAATGAGCAGTTCTTC. This sequence encodes CASRRLAGDHNEQFF.

The chain has TRBV4-3 and TRBJ2-7; D perhaps matches TRBD2 (6 bases). The CDR3 is 15 residues long. Between the trimmed V and J ends, which lost 0 bases and 0 bases, there was a span of 9 bases. Germline CDR1 reads LGHNA; CDR2 reads YSLEER. CDR3 coding DNA: TGCGCCAGCAGCCAAGATGCGGGAAACTCCTACGAGCAGTACTTC. Amino acids: CASSQDAGNSYEQYF.

The V call is TRBV6-2 or TRBV6-3, the J call TRBJ1-4, with 9 bases lining up with TRBD1. The V gene end was trimmed by 5 bases and the J gene end by 8 bases; junction bases not matched to a gene: 9. This CDR3 has 15 residues. Germline CDR1 and CDR2: MNHEY and SVGEGT. CDR3 nucleotides: TGTGCCAGCAGTCAAATGGGGACAGGGAGAGAAAAACTGTTTTTT. Its translation: CASSQMGTGREKLFF.

The chain is built from TRBV9 and TRBJ2-3, with 12 bases that match TRBD2. Germline CDR1 SGDLS, CDR2 YYNGEE. V was pared by 3 bases and J by 4 bases, with 3 bases of the junction left unmatched. CDR3 length equals 15 residues. Written as DNA, the CDR3 is TGTGCCAGCAGCGCTAGCGGGAGGGTGGCAGATACGCAGTATTTT. Its translation is CASSASGRVADTQYF.

V and J are TRBV9 and TRBJ1-4; D gene uncertain. The CDR3 contains 15 residues. The germline gives CDR1 SGDLS, CDR2 YYNGEE. V lost 0 bases and J 4 bases, leaving 10 bases between the germline ends. CDR3 DNA sequence: TGTGCCAGCAGCGTAGGGGCGGGGTATAATGAAAAACTGTTTTTT. Amino acid sequence: CASSVGAGYNEKLFF. Combining the CDR3 with reference TRBV9 and TRBJ1-4 gives the whole variable domain DSGVTQTPKHLITATGQRVTLRCSPRSGDLSVYWYQQSLDQGLQFLIQYYNGEERAKGNILERFSAQQFPDLHSELNLSSLELGDSALYFCASSVGAGYNEKLFFGSGTQLSVL.

This sequence joins TRBV5-5 and TRBJ2-7; no reliable D call. This CDR3 region has 13 residues. V was shortened by 0 bases and J by 3 bases, with 7 bases between the two germline ends. Germline CDR1 is SGHKS and CDR2 is YYEKEE (reference sequence). CDR3 region: CASSLEQSYEQYF. CDR3 nucleotide sequence: TGTGCCAGCAGCTTGGAGCAAAGCTACGAGCAGTACTTC.

The chain couples TRBV7-9 to TRBJ2-1; maybe TRBD1 (6 bases). The V and J ends lost 6 bases and 9 bases respectively, with 24 bases between them. CDR3 length: 16 amino acids. The germline CDR1 and CDR2 sequences are SEHNR and FQNEAQ (reference sequence). CDR3 amino acids: CASRSSDKGGFTEQFF. CDR3 nucleotides: TGTGCCAGCAGATCCAGCGACAAAGGGGGTTTCACTGAGCAGTTCTTC.

The chain carries TRBV7-2 and TRBJ1-5; D is perhaps TRBD1 (6 bases). The ends were cut back, 2 bases at V and 9 bases at J, with 14 bases in the middle. Germline V gene sequence: CDR1 SGHTA, CDR2 FQGNSA. The length of the CDR3 is 14 residues. CDR3 nucleotides: TGTGCCAGCAGCTTACAGGGGCAAGGGGCGCCCCAGCATTTT. This encodes CASSLQGQGAPQHF.

The chain has TRBV18 and TRBJ2-3, with unresolved D. There are 13 residues in the CDR3. V lost 2 bases to trimming and J lost 4 bases, with 7 bases between them. Germline CDR1 and CDR2: KGHSH and LQKENI. Here the CDR3 DNA reads TGTGCCAGCTCACCAGCGGCCCCAGATACGCAGTATTTT. It translates to CASSPAAPDTQYF.

This clone was counted a few times. V gene TRBV13 combines with J gene TRBJ2-7; no clear D. V dropped 4 bases and J dropped 0 bases, with 10 bases sitting between them. Germline CDR1 is PRHDT and CDR2 is FYEKMQ (reference sequence). There are 14 residues in the CDR3. The DNA of the CDR3 is TGTGCCAGCAGCTCTACAGAGACCTCCTACGAGCAGTACTTC. It is translated as CASSSTETSYEQYF. The whole variable domain, filled in from reference TRBV13 and TRBJ2-7, reads AAGVIQSPRHLIKEKRETATLKCYPIPRHDTVYWYQQGPGQDPQFLISFYEKMQSDKGSIPDRFSAQQFSDYHSELNMSSLELGDSALYFCASSSTETSYEQYFGPGTRLTVT.

This clone was picked up a small number of times. This chain links TRBV3-1 (or the pseudogene TRBV3-2) with TRBJ1-4; tentative D call: TRBD1 (5 bases). V lost 1 base, J lost 5 bases, and 14 bases lay in between. The V gene's germline CDR1 is LGHDT and CDR2 YNNKEL (reference sequence). The CDR3 is 16 amino acids. The CDR3 DNA sequence: TGTGCCAGCAGCCAAGGTGGCGGACATCCGAATGAAAAACTGTTTTTT. Translated: CASSQGGGHPNEKLFF.

V gene TRBV4-3 combines with J gene TRBJ1-5; TRBD1 agrees at 7 bases. The V and J ends lost 0 bases and 6 bases, in that order; junction bases with no gene match: 5. The CDR3 contains 15 residues. CDR1 and CDR2 (germline): LGHNA, YSLEER. The DNA of the CDR3 is TGCGCCAGCAGCCAAGATAAAGGGGGCGGTCAGCCCCAGCATTTT. Translated: CASSQDKGGGQPQHF.

The chain combines TRBV5-4 with TRBJ2-1, with 7 nucleotides matching TRBD1. Germline values: CDR1 SGHNT, CDR2 YYREEE (reference sequence). J was trimmed by 5 bases and V by 0 bases; bases with no gene match: 8. The CDR3 loop spans 16 amino acids. The CDR3 DNA reads as TGTGCCAGCAGCTTGGGGGGATTGACAGGGAACAATGAGCAGTTCTTC. It translates to CASSLGGLTGNNEQFF.

A remark on this clone: Other DNA sequences in this specimen translate into the identical CDR3. V usage is TRBV4-2 and J usage is TRBJ1-1; D gene ambiguous. The CDR3 covers 14 residues. V dropped 0 bases and J dropped 1 base, with 6 bases sitting between them. Germline-derived CDR1 and CDR2 are LGHNA and YNFKEQ. The DNA of the CDR3 is TGTGCCAGCAGCCAAGATCCAGGGAACACTGAAGCTTTCTTT. This encodes CASSQDPGNTEAFF.

This chain uses TRBV4-2 with TRBJ1-4; no firm D call. Trimming removed 0 bases at V and 4 bases at J, with 9 bases between. The CDR3 covers 15 residues. The V gene's germline CDR1 is LGHNA and CDR2 YNFKEQ. CDR3 loop: CASSQDHGDNEKLFF. The CDR3, as DNA: TGTGCCAGCAGCCAAGATCACGGGGATAATGAAAAACTGTTTTTT.

The chain employs TRBV24-1 and TRBJ2-5; 8 positions agree with TRBD1. This CDR3 has 14 residues. The ends lost 3 bases at V and 5 bases at J; junction bases unmatched: 4. Germline assignment: CDR1 KGHDR and CDR2 SFDVKD. The CDR3 protein is CATSDTGGQETQYF. The CDR3, as DNA: TGTGCCACCAGTGATACAGGGGGTCAGGAGACCCAGTACTTC.

This clone was picked up one time. The V gene is TRBV9, the J gene TRBJ2-1, with 7 bases lining up with TRBD1. The CDR3 covers 16 residues. Germline CDR1 reads SGDLS; CDR2 reads YYNGEE. Trimming at V came to 1 base and at J to 4 bases, leaving 8 bases not matched to a gene. DNA for the CDR3: TGTGCCAGCAGCGTACAGGGGGAGATCGGTTACAATGAGCAGTTCTTC. Translation: CASSVQGEIGYNEQFF.

V and J are TRBV10-3 and TRBJ1-1; perhaps TRBD1 as D (5 bases). The CDR3 is 11 amino acids. The ends were cut back, 3 bases at V and 6 bases at J, with 5 bases in the middle. In germline, CDR1 is ENHRY, CDR2 SYGVKD. CDR3 bases: TGTGCCATCAGTGACAGGGCTGAAGCTTTCTTT. It translates to CAISDRAEAFF.

V gene TRBV30 combines with J gene TRBJ2-7; TRBD2 matches 10 bases. Germline CDR1 is GTSNPN and CDR2 is SVGIG (reference sequence). This CDR3 region has 17 residues. With 0 bases clipped from V and 4 bases from J, the junction kept 12 bases outside the gene matches. The CDR3 bases are TGTGCCTGGAGTGTAGGGATCCTGAGCGGGAGGGCTTACGAGCAGTACTTC. As protein: CAWSVGILSGRAYEQYF.

The chain employs TRBV27 and TRBJ2-5; unclear D gene. V was pared by 0 bases and J by 5 bases, with 7 bases between. Per the germline V gene, CDR1 is MNHEY and CDR2 is SMNVEV (reference sequence). The CDR3 sequence is 13 residues long. CDR3 in amino acids: CASSLSAWETQYF. CDR3 nucleotide sequence: TGTGCCAGCAGTTTATCCGCGTGGGAGACCCAGTACTTC.

The rearrangement links TRBV2 to TRBJ2-5; 7 bases agree with TRBD1. This CDR3 has 15 amino acids. Germline V CDR1 and CDR2: SNHLY, FYNNEI. V shed 7 bases, J shed 2 bases, and the junction held 10 bases outside the gene matches. The CDR3 coding sequence is TGTGCCAGCACTAGGGACAGTGGAGTACAAGAGACCCAGTACTTC. This sequence encodes CASTRDSGVQETQYF.

This chain links TRBV7-8 with TRBJ1-6; the match to TRBD1 covers 9 bases. V dropped 6 bases and J dropped 7; count of bases not matched to a gene: 13. The germline CDR1 and CDR2 sequences are SGHVS and FQNEAQ. This CDR3 region has 17 residues. The CDR3 here is CASRQTYRDRANSPLHF. The CDR3 nucleotides read TGTGCCAGCAGACAGACCTATAGGGACAGGGCGAATTCACCCCTCCACTTT.